These T cell receptor beta chains were read from a single sample in a study of shared clonotypes between healthy human individuals. Sequencing was performed with immunoSEQ multiplex PCR; in TCRdb, only in-frame clones are kept and a portion is missing. The sample yields 2 million to 2.5 million clones, roughly 93% seen once. The sample consisted of naive CD4+ T cells from PBMCs. These receptors all come from a man between 18 and 35 years old in good health. Some clones in this sample may be carry-over from other donors' samples. The CDR3 runs from the conserved cysteine through the conserved F or W. D genes are given only for firm matches. Where a row states a size, it is once, few, many or the class of an expanded clone; other rows omit it.

size | J | V | D | DNA | CDR3
. | TRBJ1-1 | TRBV7-2 | . | TGTGCCAGCAGCTTTGATAGGCACACTGAAGCTTTCTTT | CASSFDRHTEAFF
. | TRBJ2-7 | TRBV7-2 | . | TGTGCCAGCAGCTTACTCCCGGGACAAGGAGGGTCCTACGAGCAGTACTTC | CASSLLPGQGGSYEQYF
. | TRBJ1-1 | TRBV7-3 | . | TGTGCCAGCAGCTCACAGGAAGGCACTGAAGCTTTCTTT | CASSSQEGTEAFF
. | TRBJ1-2 | TRBV28 | . | TGTGCCAGCAGCCGAACAGGGAACTATGGCTACACCTTC | CASSRTGNYGYTF
. | TRBJ1-2 | TRBV5-1 | . | TGCGCCAGCAGCTTGGCGGGACGGGCTAACTATGGCTACACCTTC | CASSLAGRANYGYTF
. | TRBJ1-5 | TRBV6-5 | . | TGTGCCAGCAGCCCTTGGGTAGAAGGCAATCAGCCCCAGCATTTT | CASSPWVEGNQPQHF
. | TRBJ2-3 | TRBV11-2 | . | TGTGCCAGCAGCAACAGAGAGGGGAGGGATACGCAGTATTTT | CASSNREGRDTQYF
once | TRBJ2-6 | TRBV30 | . | TGTGCCTGGTTTCAGGGCCTTGGGGCCAACGTCCTGACTTTC | CAWFQGLGANVLTF
. | TRBJ2-7 | TRBV7-6 | TRBD2 | TGTGCCAGCAGCCGATGGGGGGCTAGCGGGCCGACGCTCTCCTACGAGCAGTACTTC | CASSRWGASGPTLSYEQYF
. | TRBJ1-3 | TRBV9 | . | TGTGCCAGCAGCACCACCGCGGGGCCTGGAAACACCATATATTTT | CASSTTAGPGNTIYF
. | TRBJ2-2 | TRBV18 | . | TGTGCCAGCTCACACGCCGCGTCTAGAGCGACCGGGGAGCTGTTTTTT | CASSHAASRATGELFF
. | TRBJ1-5 | TRBV19 | . | TGTGCCAGTAGTAAGGGGTCCCGAGGAGGGTATCAGCCCCAGCATTTT | CASSKGSRGGYQPQHF
. | TRBJ1-2 | TRBV7-2 | . | TGTGCCAGCAGCGAAGGGTGGGAAGGGGGCTACACCTTC | CASSEGWEGGYTF
once | TRBJ2-3 | TRBV7-9 | . | TGTGCCAGCAGCTTTCTGGGCCTTAGGGGGAGCACAGATACGCAGTATTTT | CASSFLGLRGSTDTQYF
. | TRBJ2-7 | TRBV9 | . | TGTGCCAGCAGCGTTCAGGGGGGAGTCGGCTACGAGCAGTACTTC | CASSVQGGVGYEQYF
. | TRBJ2-7 | TRBV7-6 | . | TGTGCCAGCAGCTTAGTGGGAGGTGACGAGCAGTACTTC | CASSLVGGDEQYF
. | TRBJ2-3 | TRBV11-2 | TRBD2 | TGTGCCAGCAGCTTAGGCAGGACTAGGGGTACTAGCACAGATACGCAGTATTTT | CASSLGRTRGTSTDTQYF
. | TRBJ1-3 | TRBV2 | . | TGTGCCAGCAGTGGGCCGGGGGGAGGCACCATATATTTT | CASSGPGGGTIYF
. | TRBJ1-5 | TRBV28 | . | TGTGCCAGCAGTTTACCCCGAAGCGGGCCCCAGCATTTT | CASSLPRSGPQHF
. | TRBJ1-5 | TRBV6-1 | . | TGTGCCAGCAGTGGCGGACAGTACAATCAGCCCCAGCATTTT | CASSGGQYNQPQHF
. | TRBJ1-4 | TRBV11-2 | . | TGTGCCAGCAGCTTAGACTCAAGAAATGAAAAACTGTTTTTT | CASSLDSRNEKLFF
. | TRBJ2-1 | TRBV28 | TRBD2 | TGTGCCAGCAGTTTCGGGGGGGCGAGGTCCTACAATGAGCAGTTCTTC | CASSFGGARSYNEQFF
. | TRBJ1-1 | TRBV7-2 | . | TGTGCCTCGGCGGATCGGATGGAGAACACTGAAGCTTTCTTT | CASADRMENTEAFF
. | TRBJ2-2 | TRBV5-5 | TRBD1 | TGTGCCAGCAGTGTGATGACAGGGAGGAACACCGGGGAGCTGTTTTTT | CASSVMTGRNTGELFF
. | TRBJ1-2 | TRBV5-4 | . | TGTGCCAGCAGCTTGTTGGACTCAGGGTATGGCTACACCTTC | CASSLLDSGYGYTF
. | TRBJ2-1 | TRBV11-2 | TRBD2 | TGTGCCAGCAGCCCTGGACTAGCAAACAATGAGCAGTTCTTC | CASSPGLANNEQFF
. | TRBJ1-4 | TRBV28 | TRBD1 | TGTGCCAGCAGTTTCGGTACAGGGGGGGAAGAAAAACTGTTTTTT | CASSFGTGGEEKLFF
. | TRBJ2-6 | TRBV7-2 | TRBD1 | TGTGCCAGCAGCTTAGGGAGGACAGGGCTCTCTGGGGCCAACGTCCTGACTTTC | CASSLGRTGLSGANVLTF
. | TRBJ2-3 | TRBV11-3 | . | TGTGCCAGCAGCTTAGGGTCCTCTAGCACAGATACGCAGTATTTT | CASSLGSSSTDTQYF
. | TRBJ1-3 | TRBV10-2 | . | TGCGCCAGCAGCCCCGGGCGAGGCCCAGGAAACACCATATATTTT | CASSPGRGPGNTIYF
. | TRBJ2-7 | TRBV20-1 | TRBD1 | TGCAGTGCTCCAGTTCAGGGGGCCTATTCCTTC | CSAPVQGAYSF
. | TRBJ2-5 | TRBV9 | TRBD1 | TGTGCCAGCAGCGCCCGGGACAGGGGGACCCAAGAGACCCAGTACTTC | CASSARDRGTQETQYF
. | TRBJ1-2 | TRBV20-1 | . | TGCAGTGTCCAGGGGAACTATGGCTACACCTTC | CSVQGNYGYTF
once | TRBJ2-3 | TRBV29-1 | . | TGCAGCGTTGATAACTACTCTGATAGCACAGATACGCAGTATTTT | CSVDNYSDSTDTQYF
. | TRBJ2-2 | TRBV19 | . | TGTGCCAGTAGTTTAGGCCGACTCACCGGGGAGCTGTTTTTT | CASSLGRLTGELFF
. | TRBJ2-1 | TRBV18 | TRBD2 | TGTGCCAGCTCACCAAAGATAGCGGGAGCCCCTGAGCAGTTCTTC | CASSPKIAGAPEQFF
. | TRBJ2-4 | TRBV28 | . | TGTGCCAGCAGTTCTCAGGGGTTGGCTCAGTACTTC | CASSSQGLAQYF
. | TRBJ2-2 | TRBV29-1 | . | TGCAGCGTTGGGACGGCGAACACCGGGGAGCTGTTTTTT | CSVGTANTGELFF
. | TRBJ2-1 | TRBV6-1 | . | TGTGCCAGCACGGGTCTTTATGAGCAGTTCTTC | CASTGLYEQFF
. | TRBJ2-5 | TRBV6-1 | . | TGTGCCAGCAGTGTTCGGTTCCAAGAGACCCAGTACTTC | CASSVRFQETQYF
. | TRBJ1-2 | TRBV10-3 | . | TGTGCCATCAGTGAGCCCTACCGGGGGGCCGACTATGGCTACACCTTC | CAISEPYRGADYGYTF
. | TRBJ1-2 | TRBV5-1 | . | TGCGCCAGCAGCCTGGAGGGGACGGCCGGCTACACCTTC | CASSLEGTAGYTF
. | TRBJ2-3 | TRBV5-1 | . | TGCGCCAGCAGCAAGACGGAAGTCACAGATACGCAGTATTTT | CASSKTEVTDTQYF
. | TRBJ2-7 | TRBV5-4 | TRBD2 | TGTGCCAGCAGGCCTAGCGGGGGTTCCTACGAGCAGTACTTC | CASRPSGGSYEQYF
few | TRBJ2-1 | TRBV5-5 | TRBD2 | TGTGCCAGCAGCCGAAGACCGGGACTAGAGGCCTACAATGAGCAGTTCTTC | CASSRRPGLEAYNEQFF
. | TRBJ2-7 | TRBV18 | TRBD1 | TGTGCCAGCTCAACGCCCGGGACAGGCGCCTACGAGCAGTACTTC | CASSTPGTGAYEQYF
. | TRBJ2-7 | TRBV5-1 | . | TGCGCCAGCAGCTTGGCCTCCTTGTCCTACGAGCAGTACTTC | CASSLASLSYEQYF
. | TRBJ2-7 | TRBV5-1 | . | TGCGCCAGCAGCCGCACCGGGGGCGAGCAGTACTTC | CASSRTGGEQYF
. | TRBJ2-3 | TRBV27 | . | TGTGCCAGCACCGACACAGATACGCAGTATTTT | CASTDTDTQYF
. | TRBJ2-5 | TRBV11-2 | . | TGTGCCAGCAGCTTAGCGAGCCCTGGCGTAGAGACCCAGTACTTC | CASSLASPGVETQYF
. | TRBJ2-1 | TRBV27 | . | TGTGCCAGCAGTTTAGCGAGTTACTACAATGAGCAGTTCTTC | CASSLASYYNEQFF
once | TRBJ2-7 | TRBV28 | . | TGTGCCAGCAGTTTATCAGGGAATGTAGGGTACGAGCAGTACTTC | CASSLSGNVGYEQYF
. | TRBJ1-1 | TRBV10-1 | . | TGCGCCAGCAGTGTTGGGGTGAACACTGAAGCTTTCTTT | CASSVGVNTEAFF
. | TRBJ2-1 | TRBV6-5 | TRBD1 | TGTGCCAGCAGACAGGGGCCCCCCTACAATGAGCAGTTCTTC | CASRQGPPYNEQFF
. | TRBJ1-1 | TRBV10-3 | TRBD1 | TGTGCCACCAAGGAAGGACAGGTTCAAGGGACTGAAGCTTTCTTT | CATKEGQVQGTEAFF
. | TRBJ2-6 | TRBV28 | . | TGTGCCAGCAGTTTATTACTAGCTGGGGCCAACGTCCTGACTTTC | CASSLLLAGANVLTF
. | TRBJ1-1 | TRBV28 | TRBD1 | TGTGCCAGCAGCAAGGAAAGGGACAGGGTACACATGAACACTGAAGCTTTCTTT | CASSKERDRVHMNTEAFF
. | TRBJ1-4 | TRBV18 | . | TGTGCCAGCTCCCACAGGGAGGCAACTAATGAAAAACTGTTTTTT | CASSHREATNEKLFF
. | TRBJ1-4 | TRBV5-5 | . | TGTGCCAGCAGCTTGGTTGGGGGCACTGAAAAACTGTTTTTT | CASSLVGGTEKLFF